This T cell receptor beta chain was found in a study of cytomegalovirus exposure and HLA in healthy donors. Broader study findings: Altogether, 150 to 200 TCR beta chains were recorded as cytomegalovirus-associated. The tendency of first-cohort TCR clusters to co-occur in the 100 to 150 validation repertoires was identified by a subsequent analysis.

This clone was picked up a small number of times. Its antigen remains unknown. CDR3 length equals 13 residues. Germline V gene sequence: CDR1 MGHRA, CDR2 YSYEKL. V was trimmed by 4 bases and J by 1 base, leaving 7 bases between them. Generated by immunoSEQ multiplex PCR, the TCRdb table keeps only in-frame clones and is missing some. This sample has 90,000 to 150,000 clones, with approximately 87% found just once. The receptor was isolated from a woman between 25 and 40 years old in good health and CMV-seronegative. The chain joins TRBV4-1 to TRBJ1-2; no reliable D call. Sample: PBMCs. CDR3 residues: CASSPDNNYGYTF. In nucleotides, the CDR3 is TGCGCCAGCAGCCCCGACAATAACTATGGCTACACCTTC.